The source of this T cell receptor (beta chain) is a study of cytomegalovirus exposure and HLA in healthy donors. For the study at large: The study's early data release held some 85 million unique TCRs from HLA-typed donors. Study outcomes and limitations: TCR beta sequences reportedly predicted most subjects' HLA-A and HLA-B alleles accurately. In a later analysis, parvovirus B19, influenza, CMV and Epstein-Barr virus appeared linked to several top co-occurrence clusters.

13 Jbeta primers and 60 Vbeta primers were used for the PCR. The table came from immunoSEQ multiplex PCR; TCRdb's copy has only in-frame clones and leaves some out. The sample totals about 35,000 clones. V dropped 3 bases and J dropped 4 bases, with 6 bases sitting between them. Per germline, CDR1 MGHRA and CDR2 YSYEKL. The CDR3 is 12 amino acids. As regards this clone: The target antigen is unknown.

The sequenced sample consisted of PBMCs. The chain combines TRBV4-1 with TRBJ1-1; no clear D. This TCR was sampled from a man aged 35-49 years in good health and CMV-seronegative. Written as DNA, the CDR3 is TGCGCCAGCAGCCACAGATCCACTGAAGCTTTCTTT. This codes for CASSHRSTEAFF.